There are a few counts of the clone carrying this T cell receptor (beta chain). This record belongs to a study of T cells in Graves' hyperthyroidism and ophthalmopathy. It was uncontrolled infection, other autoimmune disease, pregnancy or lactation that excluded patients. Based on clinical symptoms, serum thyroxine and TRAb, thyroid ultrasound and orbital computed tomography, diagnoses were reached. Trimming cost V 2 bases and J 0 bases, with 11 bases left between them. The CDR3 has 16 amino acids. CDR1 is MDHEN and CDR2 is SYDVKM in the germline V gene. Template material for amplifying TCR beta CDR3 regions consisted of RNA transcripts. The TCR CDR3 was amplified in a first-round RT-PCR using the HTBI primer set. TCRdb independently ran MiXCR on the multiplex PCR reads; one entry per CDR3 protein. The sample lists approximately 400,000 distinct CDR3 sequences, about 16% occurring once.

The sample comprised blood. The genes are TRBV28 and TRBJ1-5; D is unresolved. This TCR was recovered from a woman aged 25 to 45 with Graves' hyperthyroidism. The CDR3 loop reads CASSLLSRLSNQPQHF. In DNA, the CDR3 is TGTGCCAGCAGTTTACTTTCCAGACTTAGCAATCAGCCCCAGCATTTT. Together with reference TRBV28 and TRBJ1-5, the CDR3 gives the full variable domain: DVKVTQSSRYLVKRTGEKVFLECVQDMDHENMFWYRQDPGLGLRLIYFSYDVKMKEKGDIPEGYSVSREKKERFSLILESASTNQTSMYLCASSLLSRLSNQPQHFGDGTRLSIL.